Given below is one T cell receptor (beta chain) in context. Its antigen is not identified. These data belong to a study of blood T cells in healthy people across ages. Broader study findings: Researchers report that TCR beta diversity correlated strongly with naive T cell percentage.

For the second PCR, which ran for 7 to 11 cycles, a sample-barcoded 5' primer and a J-beta primer mix were used. Per-sample output comprised a minimum of 3 million paired-end reads containing CDR3. TCRdb re-called the 5' RACE reads through MiXCR, storing one row per CDR3 protein. The table lists about 570,000 distinct CDR3 sequences, 27% of them singletons. The CDR3 is 13 amino acids. Germline CDR1 reads SGHNT; CDR2 reads YENEEA. The ends lost 5 bases at V and 6 bases at J; junction bases unmatched: 4. The sequenced sample was blood. The TCR comes from a woman aged 70-85 years in good health. The V and J genes are TRBV11-3 and TRBJ2-1; 7 bases are shared with TRBD2. This CDR3 is CASSLSGGNEQFF. The DNA of the CDR3 is TGTGCCAGCAGCCTCTCGGGGGGCAATGAGCAGTTCTTC.